The sequence of this T cell receptor (beta chain) was determined in a study of blood T cell repertoires in COVID-19. Turning to the study itself: The study drew acute and convalescent COVID-19 samples from the United States, Italy and Spain. Sources were T cells, B-cell-depleted T cells, or PBMCs; the material itself was cDNA or gDNA.

Germline CDR1 reads MDHEN; CDR2 reads SYDVKM. CDR3 length: 13 residues. V dropped 4 bases and J dropped 7; count of bases not matched to a gene: 6. Study processing details: The authors estimated nucleated cell counts from reference gene primer amplification. Here immunoSEQ multiplex PCR was the method, and the copy in TCRdb shows in-frame clones only, minus some. The D gene and trimming were derived from the DNA, and the V and J assignments and clone size from that table. In the table there are fewer than 100,000 clones, about 87% of which are singletons. What was sequenced was peripheral blood. The chain recombines TRBV28 with TRBJ1-2, with 7 bases lining up with TRBD1. This TCR was sampled from a human donor with acute or convalescent COVID-19. The donor label of this sample is uncertain. The CDR3 coding sequence is TGTGCCAGCAGTTGGAACAGGGGTGGTGGCTACACCTTC. This translates into CASSWNRGGGYTF.